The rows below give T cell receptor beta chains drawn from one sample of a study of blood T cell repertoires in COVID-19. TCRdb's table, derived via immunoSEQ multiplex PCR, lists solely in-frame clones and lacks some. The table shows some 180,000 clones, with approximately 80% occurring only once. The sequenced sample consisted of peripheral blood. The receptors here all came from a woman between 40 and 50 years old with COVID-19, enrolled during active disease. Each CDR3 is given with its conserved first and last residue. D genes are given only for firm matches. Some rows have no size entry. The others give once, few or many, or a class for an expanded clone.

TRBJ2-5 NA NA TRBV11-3 TGTGCCACTTCAACGTTTAGCCGCTCCGGAGAGACCCAGTACTTC CATSTFSRSGETQYF
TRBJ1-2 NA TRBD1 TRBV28 TGTGCCAGCAGTGCGGACAGGGAAACGGGCTACACCTTC CASSADRETGYTF
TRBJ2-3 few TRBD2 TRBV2 TGTGCCAGCAGTGGGACTAGCGGGGGCACAGATACGCAGTATTTT CASSGTSGGTDTQYF
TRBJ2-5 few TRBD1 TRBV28 TGTGCCAGCAGTTTCTCGGGCCAGGGGGCGACCCAGTACTTC CASSFSGQGATQYF
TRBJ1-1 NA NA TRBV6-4 TGTGCCAGCAGTCGTGACGGGGGGAACACTGAAGCTTTCTTT CASSRDGGNTEAFF
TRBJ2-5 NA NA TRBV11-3 TGTGCCAGCAGCTTAAGTCTTAGAGAGACCCAGTACTTC CASSLSLRETQYF
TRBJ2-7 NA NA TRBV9 TGTGCCAGCAGCGTTATGACAGGAAACGGGTACGAGCAGTACTTC CASSVMTGNGYEQYF
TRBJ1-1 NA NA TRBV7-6 TGTGCCAGCGGGATGGGTGGCGGGTGGGGCACTGAAGCTTTCTTT CASGMGGGWGTEAFF
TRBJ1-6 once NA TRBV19 TGTGCCAGTGCCGGGGGAAGTAATTCACCCCTCCACTTT CASAGGSNSPLHF
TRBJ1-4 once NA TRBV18 TGTGCCAGCTCACAGTACGAGGGTAATGAAAAACTGTTTTTT CASSQYEGNEKLFF
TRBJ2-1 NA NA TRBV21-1 TGTGCCAGCCCTACTAGCGGGAGCGGCAATGAGCAGTTCTTC CASPTSGSGNEQFF
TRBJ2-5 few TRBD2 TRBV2 TGTGCCACCCGGGGGAGGGCTGTTCGGGAGACCCAGTACTTC CATRGRAVRETQYF
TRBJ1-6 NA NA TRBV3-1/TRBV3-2 TGTGCCAGCAGCCAGTCGGGGTTGGGGAATTCACCCCTCCACTTT CASSQSGLGNSPLHF
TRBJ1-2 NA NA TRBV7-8 TGTGCCAGCAGCTTAGGACGGGGGGCAATCAACTATGGCTACACCTTC CASSLGRGAINYGYTF
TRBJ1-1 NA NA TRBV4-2 TGTGCCAGCAGCCAAGATCGGATAGGGGGCACTGAAGCTTTCTTT CASSQDRIGGTEAFF
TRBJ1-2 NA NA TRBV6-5 TGTGCCAGCAGTTACTACGGCGGGGGGGCTAATGGCTACACCTTC CASSYYGGGANGYTF
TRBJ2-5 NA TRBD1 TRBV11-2 TGTGCCAGCAGTCGCGACAGGGGAGAGACCCAGTACTTC CASSRDRGETQYF
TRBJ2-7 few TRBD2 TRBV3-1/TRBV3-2 TGTGCCAGCAGCTCAGAAGGCCTAGCGGCCTACGAGCAGTACTTC CASSSEGLAAYEQYF
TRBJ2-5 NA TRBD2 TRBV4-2 TGTGCCAGCACCCTTATGGGGGGGGAGACCCAGTACTTC CASTLMGGETQYF
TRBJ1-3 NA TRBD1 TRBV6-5 TGTGCCAGCACTGGACAGGGGAGGACCGGAAACACCATATATTTT CASTGQGRTGNTIYF
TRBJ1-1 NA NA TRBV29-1 TGCAGCGTTGAATATGCAGTGGAAGCTTTCTTT CSVEYAVEAFF
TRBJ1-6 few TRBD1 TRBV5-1 TGCGCCAGCAGCTTGGTAACAGGGGGCCTTGGGGGAGCCCTCCACTTT CASSLVTGGLGGALHF
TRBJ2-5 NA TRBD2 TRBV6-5 TGTGCCAGCAGGAGGAGCGGGGGTTATGGGGAGACCCAGTACTTC CASRRSGGYGETQYF
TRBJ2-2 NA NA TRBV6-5 TGTGCCAGCAGTTACTCGACTAGAAACACCGGGGAGCTGTTTTTT CASSYSTRNTGELFF
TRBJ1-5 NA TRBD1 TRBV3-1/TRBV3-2 TGTGCCAGCAGCCCGACAGGGCCTAATCAGCCCCAGCATTTT CASSPTGPNQPQHF
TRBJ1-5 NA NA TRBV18 TGTGCCAGCTCTACAAGGGAGTCAAGGAATCAGCCCCAGCATTTT CASSTRESRNQPQHF